Below are 5 T cell receptor beta chains sequenced from a single sample in a study of blood T cell repertoires in COVID-19 (dated by TCRdb to the early 2020s). The receptor library was made with the immunoSEQ multiplex PCR assay. TCRdb limited this immuneACCESS table to in-frame rearrangements with V and J called. A share of clones is missing; checked studies link under half to unresolved V genes, and the rest is unexplained. The sample includes fewer than 100,000 clones, with more than 60% observed a single time. In total, the top ten clones hold around a quarter of the sample. What was sequenced was peripheral blood. These receptor sequences come from a man in his 70s with acute or convalescent COVID-19.

The chain carries TRBV9 and TRBJ1-4; maybe TRBD1 (6 bases). The germline V and J ends were trimmed by 0 bases and 2 bases, with 11 bases remaining between them. The CDR3 has 16 amino acids. The germline V gene encodes CDR1 SGDLS and CDR2 YYNGEE. The CDR3 coding sequence is TGTGCCAGCAGCGTAGGCAACAGGGTGACTAATGAAAAACTGTTTTTT. This encodes CASSVGNRVTNEKLFF.

The chain links TRBV6-2 or TRBV6-3 to TRBJ2-5, with TRBD2 identical over 12 bases. Germline values: CDR1 MNHEY, CDR2 SVGEGT. There are 16 residues in the CDR3. V was clipped by 4 bases and J by 0 bases; unmatched bases: 3. DNA for the CDR3: TGTGCCAGCAGTTCCACTAGCGGGAGGTACCAAGAGACCCAGTACTTC. It is translated as CASSSTSGRYQETQYF.

V is TRBV18 and J is TRBJ2-3; D is perhaps TRBD2 (6 bases). Germline values: CDR1 KGHSH, CDR2 LQKENI. The CDR3 covers 12 residues. With 3 bases removed from V and 9 bases from J, the gap between germline ends came to 10 bases. In DNA, the CDR3 is TGTGCCAGCTCACCTCCGACTAGGACGCAGTATTTT. It is translated as CASSPPTRTQYF. Based on the CDR3 plus reference TRBV18 and TRBJ2-3, the full variable domain is NAGVMQNPRHLVRRRGQEARLRCSPMKGHSHVYWYRQLPEEGLKFMVYLQKENIIDESGMPKERFSAEFPKEGPSILRIQQVVRGDSAAYFCASSPPTRTQYFGPGTRLTVL.

In its sample, this clone was seen many times. The genes are TRBV19 and TRBJ1-5; the D is unclear. This CDR3 region has 16 residues. V was pared by 8 bases and J by 2 bases, with 19 bases between. CDR1 is LNHDA and CDR2 is SQIVND in the germline V gene (reference sequence). DNA of the CDR3: TGTGCCAGTGCTATCCTAGCGTCAGTAGGCAATCAGCCCCAGCATTTT. Translation gives CASAILASVGNQPQHF.

V and J are TRBV2 and TRBJ2-2; 12 bases agree with TRBD2. Per the germline V gene, CDR1 is SNHLY and CDR2 is FYNNEI. CDR3 length: 15 residues. V was pared by 5 bases and J by 13 bases, with 11 bases of the junction left unmatched. This CDR3 is CASSPTSGRSPRLFF. Here the CDR3 DNA reads TGTGCCAGCAGTCCGACTAGCGGGAGATCGCCTAGGCTGTTTTTT.